This record covers a single TCR beta chain. Its antigen is as yet unknown. This entry belongs to a study of shared clonotypes between healthy human individuals. Study-wide points: A reduction in generation probabilities was seen for non-shared clonotypes relative to those shared by all four donors.

Only in-frame clones appear in the TCRdb table, and some are missing; sequencing was by immunoSEQ multiplex PCR. The table has approximately 720,000 clones, 72% seen once. Looked up from germline, CDR1 is SGHAT and CDR2 is FQNNGV. The CDR3 sequence is 17 residues long. With 0 bases removed from V and 1 base from J, the gap between germline ends came to 15 bases. Only Caucasian adults living in Nashville, Tennessee served as donors. In the CD4+ fraction, cells were divided into CD45RA+ naive and CD45RA-negative memory subsets. This sequence joins TRBV11-2 and TRBJ2-5; the D gene is possibly TRBD2 (5 bases). The sequence derives from a woman aged 25 to 39 in good health. Sequencing used memory CD4+ T cells sorted from blood. Subset indicated: CD45RA-negative fraction. This CDR3 is CASSLELAGRLQETQYF. CDR3 nucleotide sequence: TGTGCCAGCAGCTTAGAGTTGGCGGGTCGACTCCAAGAGACCCAGTACTTC.